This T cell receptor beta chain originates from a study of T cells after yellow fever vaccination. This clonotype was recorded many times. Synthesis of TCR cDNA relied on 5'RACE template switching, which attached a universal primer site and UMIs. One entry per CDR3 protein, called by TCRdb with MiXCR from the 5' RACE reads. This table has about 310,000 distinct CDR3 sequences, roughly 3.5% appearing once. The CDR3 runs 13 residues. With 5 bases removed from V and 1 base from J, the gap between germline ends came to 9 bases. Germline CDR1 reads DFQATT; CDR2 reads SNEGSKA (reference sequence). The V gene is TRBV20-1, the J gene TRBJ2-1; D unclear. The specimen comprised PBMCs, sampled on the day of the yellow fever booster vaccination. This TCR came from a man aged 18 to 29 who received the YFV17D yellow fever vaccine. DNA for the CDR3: TGCAGTGCTCAGGACGATTCCTACAATGAGCAGTTCTTC. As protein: CSAQDDSYNEQFF.